A selection of T cell receptor beta chains follows, all from one sample in a study of CD4 T cells in relation to SARS-CoV-2 and coronaviruses. Produced via immunoSEQ multiplex PCR; TCRdb's table is partial and in-frame only. The sample contains approximately 37,000 clones, 70% to 90% of which appear only once. Sequencing was carried out using memory CD4+ T cells from PBMCs. Receptor source: an adult with COVID-19. CDR3s include the opening cysteine and the closing phenylalanine or tryptophan. D genes are given only for firm matches. For some rows the clone size is stated as once, few or many, or as a class when expanded; others skip it.

d_call	v_call	j_call	clone_size	cdr3_nt	cdr3_aa
TRBD1	TRBV2	TRBJ2-7	-	TGTGCCAGCAGCACCGACAGGGCCATAAAGGCCGAGCAGTACTTC	CASSTDRAIKAEQYF
TRBD2	TRBV6-5	TRBJ2-1	-	TGTGCCAGCAAAATGGGACTAGCGGTTATCAATGAGCAGTTCTTC	CASKMGLAVINEQFF
TRBD1	TRBV5-1	TRBJ1-4	-	TGCGCCAGCAGCCAGGCATCGGACAGGGAAAATGAAAAACTGTTTTTT	CASSQASDRENEKLFF
-	TRBV7-2	TRBJ2-7	once	TGTGCCAGCAGCTTAGATATGGGGGGAGAATACGAGCAGTACTTC	CASSLDMGGEYEQYF
-	TRBV28	TRBJ2-3	once	TGTGCCAGCAGCCAGACTAGTTCCCCAGATACGCAGTATTTT	CASSQTSSPDTQYF
-	TRBV21-1	TRBJ1-6	-	TGTGCCAGCAGCAAAAAGAGGCAAAAAAAATGGGGCCAGGCCGTCTCCTATAATTCACCCCTCCACTTT	CASSKKRQKKWGQAVSYNSPLHF
-	TRBV7-2	TRBJ1-1	-	TGTGCCAGCAGCTCCGTAGGCATGAACACTGAAGCTTTCTTT	CASSSVGMNTEAFF
-	TRBV21-1	TRBJ2-2	-	TGTGCCAGCAGCAAAGCGCTTCCGACAGAGAACACCGGGGAGCTGTTTTTT	CASSKALPTENTGELFF
-	TRBV5-1	TRBJ1-5	-	TGCGCCAGCAGCTTGGGATCGTCTCTCGATCAGCCCCAGCATTTT	CASSLGSSLDQPQHF
TRBD1	TRBV4-1	TRBJ2-3	-	TGCGCCAGCAGCCAACCGGGACAGGGTCGTGACTCAGATACGCAGTATTTT	CASSQPGQGRDSDTQYF
TRBD1	TRBV28	TRBJ2-7	-	TGTGCCAGCAGTTTTATCGGGTTGGGACAGGGGAACGAGCAGTACTTC	CASSFIGLGQGNEQYF